This T cell receptor (beta chain) is from a study of shared clonotypes between healthy human individuals. The table came from immunoSEQ multiplex PCR; TCRdb's copy has only in-frame clones and leaves some out. This table holds 1,400,000 or so clones, 98% found once. This TCR was recovered from a man aged 30-40 years in good health. The sample was naive CD4+ T cells sorted from blood. Noted subset: CD45RA+ positively selected.

This CDR3 reads CASSSISGGTLYEQYF. CDR3 nucleotides: TGTGCCAGCAGTTCTATATCTGGGGGAACTCTCTACGAGCAGTACTTC. The chain has TRBV6-5 and TRBJ2-7; D tentatively reads TRBD1 or TRBD2 (5 bases each). Germline V gives CDR1 MNHEY, CDR2 SVGAGI. CDR3 length equals 16 residues. V was clipped by 4 bases and J by 3 bases, with 19 bases between them.